This T cell receptor (beta chain) was identified during a study of blood T cells in healthy people across ages. A remark on this clonotype: Its matching antigen is unknown.

Approximately 9.2 milliliters was the volume of peripheral blood drawn from each donor. Trimming cost V 4 bases and J 0 bases; bases outside gene matches: 5. CDR1 is MDHEN and CDR2 is SYDVKM in the germline V gene. The CDR3 contains 16 residues. A sample-barcoded 5' primer and a J-beta primer mix were used in a second PCR of about 7 to 12 cycles. With 12 random nucleotides, a template-switch adaptor tagged each individual cDNA molecule. In TCRdb, the 5' RACE reads were re-called with MiXCR into one record per CDR3 protein. The repertoire holds 980,000 or so distinct CDR3 sequences, roughly 52% seen once, with around 15% in the top ten. Study-level results: Diversity was estimated from one million T cells, and these estimates were considered underestimates. Higher diversity and more naive CD4+ cells were features of long-lived donors, compared to aged donors.

This chain links TRBV28 with TRBJ1-4; 7 bases fit TRBD1. Sequenced: blood. This receptor was taken from a man aged 25-40 years in good health. In DNA form, the CDR3 reads TGTGCCAGCAGTTCGGGACAGCAGACAACTAATGAAAAACTGTTTTTT. Translated, it gives CASSSGQQTTNEKLFF.